Sample share makes the clone carrying this T cell receptor (beta chain) medium-sized (0.01 to 0.1%). The repertoire was sequenced with immunoSEQ multiplex PCR; TCRdb's copy has only in-frame clones and lacks some. Among 84,000 or so clones listed, roughly 93% were seen once. This sample is part of a study of technical replicates of blood from several donors. CDR1 and CDR2 from the germline V gene are SQVTM and ANQGSEA. The CDR3 has 13 residues. V lost 6 bases, J lost 0 bases, and 4 bases stayed unmatched. Source material: T cells isolated from PBMCs. The sequence was obtained from a human donor in good health. The rearrangement links TRBV29-1 to TRBJ1-1; the match to TRBD1 covers 7 bases. CDR3 amino acids: CSVEQGLNTEAFF. The CDR3 DNA reads TGCAGCGTGGAACAGGGGTTGAACACTGAAGCTTTCTTT.